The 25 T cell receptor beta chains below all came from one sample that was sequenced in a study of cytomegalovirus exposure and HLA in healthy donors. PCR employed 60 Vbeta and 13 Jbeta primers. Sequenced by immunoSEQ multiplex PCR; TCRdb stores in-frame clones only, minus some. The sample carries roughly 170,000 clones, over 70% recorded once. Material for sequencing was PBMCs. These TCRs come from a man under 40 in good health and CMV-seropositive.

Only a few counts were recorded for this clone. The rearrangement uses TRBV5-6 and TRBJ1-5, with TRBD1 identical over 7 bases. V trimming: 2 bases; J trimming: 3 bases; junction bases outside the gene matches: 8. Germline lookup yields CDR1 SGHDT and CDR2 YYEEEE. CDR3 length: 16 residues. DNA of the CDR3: TGTGCCAGCAGCTTCATCCGGGACAGTACCAATCAGCCCCAGCATTTT. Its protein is CASSFIRDSTNQPQHF.

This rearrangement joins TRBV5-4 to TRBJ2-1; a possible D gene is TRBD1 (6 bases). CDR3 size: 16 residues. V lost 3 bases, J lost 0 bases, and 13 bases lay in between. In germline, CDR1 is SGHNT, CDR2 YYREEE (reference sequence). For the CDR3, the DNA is TGTGCCAGCAGCTCAATAACAGGGAGCTCCTACAATGAGCAGTTCTTC. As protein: CASSSITGSSYNEQFF.

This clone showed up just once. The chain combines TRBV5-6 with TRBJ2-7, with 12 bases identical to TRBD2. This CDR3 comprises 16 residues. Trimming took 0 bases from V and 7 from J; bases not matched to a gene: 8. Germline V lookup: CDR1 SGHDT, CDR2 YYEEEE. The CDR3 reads CASSLGLAGAHSEQYF. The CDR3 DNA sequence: TGTGCCAGCAGCTTGGGACTAGCGGGAGCCCATTCGGAGCAGTACTTC.

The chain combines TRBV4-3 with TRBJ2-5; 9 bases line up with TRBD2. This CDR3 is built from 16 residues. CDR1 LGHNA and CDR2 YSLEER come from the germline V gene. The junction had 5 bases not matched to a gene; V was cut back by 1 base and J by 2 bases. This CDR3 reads CASSQGPSGIQETQYF. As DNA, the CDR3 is TGCGCCAGCAGCCAAGGACCTAGCGGGATTCAAGAGACCCAGTACTTC.

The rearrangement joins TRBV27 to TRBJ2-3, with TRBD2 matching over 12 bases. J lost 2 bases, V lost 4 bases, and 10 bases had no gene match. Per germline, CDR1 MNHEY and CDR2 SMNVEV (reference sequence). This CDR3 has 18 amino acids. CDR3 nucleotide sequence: TGTGCCAGCAGTTCCGACTCCGGGACTAGCGGGTTCACAGATACGCAGTATTTT. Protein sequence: CASSSDSGTSGFTDTQYF.

DNA for the CDR3: TGTGCCAGCAGCTTAGATAAGAGGATCCCCGGGATAATGTTTTTT. Its translation: CASSLDKRIPGIMFF. This chain links TRBV7-2 with TRBJ1-4; the D is unclear. Trimming pared 1 base from V and 15 bases from J, leaving 21 bases between. Looked up from germline, CDR1 is SGHTA and CDR2 is FQGNSA. This CDR3 comprises 15 residues.

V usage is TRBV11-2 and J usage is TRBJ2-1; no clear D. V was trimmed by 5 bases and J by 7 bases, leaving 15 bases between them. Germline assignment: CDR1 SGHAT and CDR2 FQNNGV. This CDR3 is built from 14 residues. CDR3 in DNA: TGTGCCAGCAGCCGTGATAGCTTGGGTAATGAGCAGTTCTTC. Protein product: CASSRDSLGNEQFF.

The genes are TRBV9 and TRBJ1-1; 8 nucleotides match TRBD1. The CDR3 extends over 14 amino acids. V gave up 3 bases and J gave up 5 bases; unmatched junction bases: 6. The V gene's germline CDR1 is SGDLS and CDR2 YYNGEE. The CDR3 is CASSGGQGFTEAFF. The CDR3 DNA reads TGTGCCAGCAGCGGCGGACAGGGTTTTACTGAAGCTTTCTTT.

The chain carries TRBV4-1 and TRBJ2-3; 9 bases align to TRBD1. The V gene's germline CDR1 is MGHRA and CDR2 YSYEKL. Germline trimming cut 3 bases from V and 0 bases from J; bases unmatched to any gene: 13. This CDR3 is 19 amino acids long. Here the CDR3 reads CASSHLGQGVFASTDTQYF. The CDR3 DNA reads TGCGCCAGCAGCCACCTGGGACAGGGAGTGTTTGCCAGCACAGATACGCAGTATTTT.

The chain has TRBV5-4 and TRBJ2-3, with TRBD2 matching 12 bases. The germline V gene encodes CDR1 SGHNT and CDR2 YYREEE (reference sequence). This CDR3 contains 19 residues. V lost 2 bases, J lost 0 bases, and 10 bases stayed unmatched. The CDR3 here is CASSFRRLAGGGSTDTQYF. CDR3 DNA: TGTGCCAGCAGCTTTCGAAGGCTAGCGGGAGGGGGTAGCACAGATACGCAGTATTTT.

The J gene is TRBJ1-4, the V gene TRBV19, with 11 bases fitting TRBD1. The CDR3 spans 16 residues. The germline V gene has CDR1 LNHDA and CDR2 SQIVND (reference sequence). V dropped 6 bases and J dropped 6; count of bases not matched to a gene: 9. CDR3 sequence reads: CASREGQGAKDEKLFF. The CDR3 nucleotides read TGTGCCAGTAGGGAAGGACAGGGGGCGAAGGATGAAAAACTGTTTTTT. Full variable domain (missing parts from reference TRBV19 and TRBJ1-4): DGGITQSPKYLFRKEGQNVTLSCEQNLNHDAMYWYRQDPGQGLRLIYYSQIVNDFQKGDIAEGYSVSREKKESFPLTVTSAQKNPTAFYLCASREGQGAKDEKLFFGSGTQLSVL.

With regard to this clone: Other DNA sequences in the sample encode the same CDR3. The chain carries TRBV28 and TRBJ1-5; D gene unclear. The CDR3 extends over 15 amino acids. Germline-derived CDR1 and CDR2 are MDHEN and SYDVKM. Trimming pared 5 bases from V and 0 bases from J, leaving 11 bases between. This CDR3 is CASSPTGNSNQPQHF. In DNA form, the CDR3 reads TGTGCCAGCAGTCCCACGGGGAATAGCAATCAGCCCCAGCATTTT.

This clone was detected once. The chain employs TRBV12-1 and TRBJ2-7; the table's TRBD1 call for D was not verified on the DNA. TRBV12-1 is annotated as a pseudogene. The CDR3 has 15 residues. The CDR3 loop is CASSLRQGAPYEQYF. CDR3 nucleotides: TGTGCCAGCAGCCTCCGACAGGGGGCCCCCTACGAGCAGTACTTC.

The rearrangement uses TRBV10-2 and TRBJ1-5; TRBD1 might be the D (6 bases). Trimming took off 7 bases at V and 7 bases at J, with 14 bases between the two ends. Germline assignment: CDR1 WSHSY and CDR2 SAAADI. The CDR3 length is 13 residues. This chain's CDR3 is CASTKGVRQPQHF. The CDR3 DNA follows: TGCGCCAGCACCAAGGGGGTGAGGCAGCCCCAGCATTTT.

The CDR3 is CASSPRTTSTDTQYF. CDR3 DNA sequence: TGTGCCAGCAGTCCCCGAACGACTTCCACAGATACGCAGTATTTT. The rearrangement uses TRBV25-1 and TRBJ2-3; D gene ambiguous. V was clipped by 5 bases and J by 2 bases, with 14 bases between them. The germline V gene has CDR1 MGHDK and CDR2 SYGVNS. The CDR3 loop spans 15 amino acids.

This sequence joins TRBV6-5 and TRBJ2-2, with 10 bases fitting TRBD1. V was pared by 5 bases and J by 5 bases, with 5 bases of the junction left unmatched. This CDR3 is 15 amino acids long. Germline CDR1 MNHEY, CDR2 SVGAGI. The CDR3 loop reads CASSHRTGGTGELFF. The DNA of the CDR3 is TGTGCCAGCAGTCACAGGACAGGGGGGACCGGGGAGCTGTTTTTT.

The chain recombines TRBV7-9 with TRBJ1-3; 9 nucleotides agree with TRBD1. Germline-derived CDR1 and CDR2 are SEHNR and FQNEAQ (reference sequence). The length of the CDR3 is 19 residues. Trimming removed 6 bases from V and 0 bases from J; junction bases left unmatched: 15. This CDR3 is CASRGRDRASLSSGNTIYF. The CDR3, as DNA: TGTGCCAGCAGGGGAAGGGACAGGGCGAGCCTTAGCTCTGGAAACACCATATATTTT.

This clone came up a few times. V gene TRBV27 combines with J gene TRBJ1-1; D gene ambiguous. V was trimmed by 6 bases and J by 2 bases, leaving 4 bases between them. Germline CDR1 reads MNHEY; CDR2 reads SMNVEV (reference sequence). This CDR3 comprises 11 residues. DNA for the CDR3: TGTGCCAGCAGCCATAACACTGAAGCTTTCTTT. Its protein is CASSHNTEAFF.

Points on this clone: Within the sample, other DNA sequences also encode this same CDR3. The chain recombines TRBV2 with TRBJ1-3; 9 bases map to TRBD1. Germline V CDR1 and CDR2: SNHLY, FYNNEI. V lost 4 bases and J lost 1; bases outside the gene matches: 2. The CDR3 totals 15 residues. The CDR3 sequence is CASSVDRGSGNTIYF. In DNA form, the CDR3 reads TGTGCCAGCAGTGTCGACAGGGGGTCTGGAAACACCATATATTTT.

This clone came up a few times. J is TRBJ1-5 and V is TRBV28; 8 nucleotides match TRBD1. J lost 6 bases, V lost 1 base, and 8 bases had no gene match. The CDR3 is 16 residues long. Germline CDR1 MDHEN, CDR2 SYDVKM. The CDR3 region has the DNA TGTGCCAGCAGTTTATATAACAGGGGGTTCGGTCAGCCCCAGCATTTT. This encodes CASSLYNRGFGQPQHF.

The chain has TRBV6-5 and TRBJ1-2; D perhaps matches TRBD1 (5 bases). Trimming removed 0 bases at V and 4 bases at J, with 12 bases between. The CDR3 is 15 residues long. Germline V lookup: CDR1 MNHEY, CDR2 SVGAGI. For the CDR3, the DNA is TGTGCCAGCAGTTACTCAGAAGGGGTCGGCTATGGCTACACCTTC. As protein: CASSYSEGVGYGYTF.

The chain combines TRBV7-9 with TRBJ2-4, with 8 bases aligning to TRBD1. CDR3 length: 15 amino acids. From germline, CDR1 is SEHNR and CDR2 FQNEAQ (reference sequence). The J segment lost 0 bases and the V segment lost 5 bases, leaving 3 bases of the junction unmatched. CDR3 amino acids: CASSGTGGAKNIQYF. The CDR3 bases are TGTGCCAGCAGCGGTACAGGGGGAGCCAAAAACATTCAGTACTTC. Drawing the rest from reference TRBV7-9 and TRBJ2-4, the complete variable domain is DTGVSQNPRHKITKRGQNVTFRCDPISEHNRLYWYRQTLGQGPEFLTYFQNEAQLEKSRLLSDRFSAERPKGSFSTLEIQRTEQGDSAMYLCASSGTGGAKNIQYFGAGTRLSVL.

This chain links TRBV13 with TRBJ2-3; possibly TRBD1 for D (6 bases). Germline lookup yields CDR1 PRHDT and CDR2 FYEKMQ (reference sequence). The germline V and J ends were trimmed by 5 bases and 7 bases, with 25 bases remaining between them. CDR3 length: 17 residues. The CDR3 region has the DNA TGTGCCAGCAGCCATACCACAGGGCCGCAAGGTCTGAATACGCAGTATTTT. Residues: CASSHTTGPQGLNTQYF.

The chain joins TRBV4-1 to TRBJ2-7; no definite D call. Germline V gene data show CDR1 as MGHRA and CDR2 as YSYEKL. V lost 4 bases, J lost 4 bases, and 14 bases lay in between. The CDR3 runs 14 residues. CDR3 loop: CASSLRYPRYEQYF. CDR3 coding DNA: TGCGCCAGCAGCCTCCGCTACCCGCGGTACGAGCAGTACTTC.

The CDR3 DNA follows: TGTGCCAGCAGTTTACGGAGCGGGGGGAACGAGCAGTACTTC. It is translated as CASSLRSGGNEQYF. The chain uses TRBV27 and TRBJ2-7; TRBD2 matches at 9 bases. There are 14 residues in the CDR3. Germline V gene data show CDR1 as MNHEY and CDR2 as SMNVEV (reference sequence). V trimming: 2 bases; J trimming: 5 bases; junction bases outside the gene matches: 4.